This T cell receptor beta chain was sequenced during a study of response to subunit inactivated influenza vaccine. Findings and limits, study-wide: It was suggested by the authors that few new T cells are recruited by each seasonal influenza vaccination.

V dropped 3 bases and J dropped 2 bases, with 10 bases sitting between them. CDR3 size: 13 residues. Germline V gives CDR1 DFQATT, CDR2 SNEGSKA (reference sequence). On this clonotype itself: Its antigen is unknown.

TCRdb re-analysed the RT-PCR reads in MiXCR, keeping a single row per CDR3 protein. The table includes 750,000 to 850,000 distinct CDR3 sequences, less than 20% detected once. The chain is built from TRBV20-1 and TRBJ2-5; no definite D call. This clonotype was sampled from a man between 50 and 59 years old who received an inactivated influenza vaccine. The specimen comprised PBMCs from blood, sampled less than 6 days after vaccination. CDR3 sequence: CSASTLDQETQYF. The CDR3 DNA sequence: TGCAGTGCTAGTACCCTTGATCAAGAGACCCAGTACTTC.